This record looks at one T cell receptor beta chain sequence and its context. Clones were sequenced by immunoSEQ multiplex PCR, and TCRdb holds only the in-frame ones, with some missing. The table lists 150,000 to 200,000 clones, about 81% of them singletons. The source of the sample is a study of blood T cell repertoires in COVID-19. At the level of the study: Acute and convalescent COVID-19 samples came from the United States, Italy and Spain. Nucleic acid was either cDNA or gDNA, and it came from T cells, B-cell-depleted T cells, or PBMCs.

V shed 5 bases and J 0 bases; nucleotides not matched to a gene: 3. CDR1 is SQVTM and CDR2 is ANQGSEA in the germline V gene. CDR3 length equals 14 residues. The chain couples TRBV29-1 to TRBJ2-3; 9 nucleotides align to TRBD2. This sequence was found in a human donor in a cohort sampled during active COVID-19. The sample was peripheral blood. The chain's CDR3 is CSVRLAASTDTQYF. CDR3 bases: TGCAGCGTTCGACTAGCGGCTAGCACAGATACGCAGTATTTT.